This TCR beta chain stems from a study of shared T cell receptors in the human thymus. From germline, CDR1 is LNHNV and CDR2 YYDKDF (reference sequence). The V and J ends lost 0 bases and 7 bases, in that order; junction bases with no gene match: 12. The CDR3 extends over 17 amino acids. Measured with immunoSEQ multiplex PCR; TCRdb has only the in-frame clones, and not every one. Of hundreds of thousands of clones in the sample, roughly 90% were seen once. This sample also appeared in a second study, on human thymus T cells.

The clonotype was recovered from a boy in the first two years of life with a congenital heart defect. Sequencing was carried out using thymocytes. V is TRBV15 and J is TRBJ2-1, with 7 bases lining up with TRBD2. CDR3 bases: TGTGCCACCAGCAGAGAAGCTAGCGGCCTACCGAGTAATGAGCAGTTCTTC. Amino acid sequence: CATSREASGLPSNEQFF.